Given below is one TCR beta chain in context. RNA in amounts of 0.5 to 1 ug was reverse transcribed with random hexamers. TCRdb reanalysed the immunoSEQ multiplex PCR reads using MiXCR and keeps one entry per CDR3 protein. The sample holds about 130,000 distinct CDR3 sequences, about 95% seen once. The entry originates in a study of CD8 T cells in Susac syndrome. Germline CDR1 and CDR2: LGHDT and YNNKEL (reference sequence). Trimming took off 1 base at V and 4 bases at J, with 14 bases between the two ends. This CDR3 spans 16 amino acids. This TCR was sampled from a human donor with Susac syndrome. The chain has TRBV3-1 and TRBJ2-1; D could derive from TRBD1 or TRBD2 (5 bases each). Sequencing was carried out using CD8+ T cells from PBMCs. CDR3 nucleotide sequence: TGTGCCAGCAGCCAAGGTGGGGGAGTAGGATACAATGAGCAGTTCTTC. Protein sequence: CASSQGGGVGYNEQFF.